A single sample is the source of the 28 T cell receptor beta chains below, sequenced in a study of PD-1 blockade in classical Hodgkin lymphoma. Libraries were prepared by immunoSEQ multiplex PCR; TCRdb keeps only in-frame clonotypes and omits some of them. The table shows under 40,000 clones, with roughly 80% occurring only once. Each patient relapsed following autologous stem cell transplantation, and prior brentuximab vedotin exposure differed. The specimen was peripheral blood mononuclear cells (PBMCs), collected at baseline. The receptors originated from a human donor with classical Hodgkin lymphoma.

This chain uses TRBV20-1 with TRBJ1-2, with a tentative D call TRBD1 (5 bases). Germline loops: CDR1 DFQATT, CDR2 SNEGSKA (reference sequence). CDR3 length equals 11 residues. The V gene lost 6 bases and the J gene lost 4 bases, with 9 bases spanning the gap. The CDR3 loop reads CSAQGTYGYTF. The CDR3 DNA reads as TGCAGTGCGCAGGGCACCTATGGCTACACCTTC.

The V call is TRBV7-3, the J call TRBJ2-5, with D perhaps TRBD1 or TRBD2 (5 bases each). This CDR3 is built from 13 residues. V was shortened by 3 bases and J by 5 bases, with 10 bases between the two germline ends. The germline gives CDR1 SGHTA, CDR2 FQGTGA. CDR3 bases: TGTGCCAGCAGCTTGATTAGGGACGAGACCCAGTACTTC. This sequence encodes CASSLIRDETQYF.

This clone has more than one count but fewer than ten. The genes are TRBV7-2 and TRBJ2-3; no firm D call. Trimming took off 3 bases at V and 2 bases at J, with 12 bases between the two ends. The CDR3 has 15 residues. Germline CDR1 SGHTA, CDR2 FQGNSA. CDR3 amino acids: CASSFISDFTDTQYF. The CDR3 bases are TGTGCCAGCAGCTTCATCAGTGACTTCACAGATACGCAGTATTTT.

V is TRBV5-1 and J is TRBJ2-3; D remains ambiguous. The ends were cut back, 3 bases at V and 6 bases at J, with 8 bases in the middle. Per germline, CDR1 SGHRS and CDR2 YFSETQ. The CDR3 extends over 12 amino acids. CDR3 DNA sequence: TGCGCCAGCAGCTCCGAGGTGGATACGCAGTATTTT. This sequence encodes CASSSEVDTQYF.

J is TRBJ1-1 and V is TRBV6-6; 11 nucleotides align to TRBD1. V shed 6 bases, J shed 3 bases, and the junction held 6 bases outside the gene matches. The V gene's germline CDR1 is MNHNY and CDR2 SVGAGI (reference sequence). There are 15 residues in the CDR3. This CDR3 is CASRPGQGAYTEAFF. The DNA of the CDR3 is TGTGCCAGCAGACCTGGACAGGGGGCATACACTGAAGCTTTCTTT.

The CDR3 DNA reads as TGTGCCATCAGCGATATGGACGTGGGGCCCCAGCATTTT. Its translation is CAISDMDVGPQHF. This chain uses TRBV10-3 with TRBJ1-5, with D hard to call. This CDR3 contains 13 residues. The germline V gene encodes CDR1 ENHRY and CDR2 SYGVKD. Between the trimmed V and J ends, which lost 6 bases and 9 bases, there was a span of 15 bases.

The chain carries TRBV5-1 and TRBJ2-7; TRBD1 agrees at 8 bases. V gave up 3 bases and J gave up 0 bases; unmatched junction bases: 11. CDR1 is SGHRS, CDR2 YFSETQ, per germline. The CDR3 covers 17 residues. The CDR3 sequence: CASSSSVGQDYSYEQYF. DNA of the CDR3: TGCGCCAGCAGCTCCTCGGTGGGACAGGATTACTCCTACGAGCAGTACTTC.

The J gene is TRBJ2-3, the V gene TRBV10-3, with D perhaps assigned TRBD1 or TRBD2 (5 bases each). This CDR3 is built from 16 residues. The germline V gene encodes CDR1 ENHRY and CDR2 SYGVKD. V dropped 10 bases and J dropped 3 bases, with 23 bases sitting between them. DNA for the CDR3: TGTGCCACCTCTGGAGGCCAGGGAGAAGGAACAGATACGCAGTATTTT. Translation: CATSGGQGEGTDTQYF.

The chain joins TRBV28 to TRBJ2-7, with D possibly being TRBD2 (5 bases). CDR1 and CDR2 from the germline V gene are MDHEN and SYDVKM. Trimming stripped 7 bases from V and 5 bases from J, with 18 bases between. The CDR3 runs to 14 residues. The CDR3 DNA reads as TGTGCCAGCACCCGGACTCTTTATCAGCACGAGCAGTACTTC. Protein sequence: CASTRTLYQHEQYF.

This clone appeared a few times. The chain employs TRBV9 and TRBJ1-4, with D perhaps TRBD1 (6 bases). In germline, CDR1 is SGDLS, CDR2 YYNGEE. The CDR3 runs 15 residues. V lost 0 bases and J lost 4, with 10 bases in between. This CDR3 reads CASSVAGGNNEKLFF. The CDR3 bases are TGTGCCAGCAGCGTAGCTGGGGGCAATAATGAAAAACTGTTTTTT.

J is TRBJ2-1 and V is TRBV7-2, with 7 bases lining up with TRBD1. Germline CDR1 and CDR2: SGHTA and FQGNSA. V lost 2 bases to trimming and J lost 14 bases; unmatched junction nucleotides: 3. The CDR3 totals 11 residues. The DNA of the CDR3 is TGTGCCAGCAGCTTACAGGGGGAGAAGTTCTTC. Amino acids: CASSLQGEKFF.

The CDR3 loop reads CSVGTNRGTEAFF. In DNA form, the CDR3 reads TGCAGCGTTGGAACAAACCGGGGCACTGAAGCTTTCTTT. The rearrangement links TRBV29-1 to TRBJ1-1; no definite D call. Trimming removed 4 bases from V and 4 bases from J, with 13 bases in between. CDR1 and CDR2 (germline): SQVTM, ANQGSEA. The CDR3 totals 13 residues.

The CDR3 reads CASSVAGQGSSPLHF. Here the CDR3 DNA reads TGTGCCAGCAGCGTAGCTGGGCAGGGTAGTTCACCCCTCCACTTT. The chain employs TRBV9 and TRBJ1-6; D possibly corresponds to TRBD1 (5 bases). The CDR3 is made up of 15 amino acids. V was trimmed by 0 bases and J by 9 bases, leaving 13 bases between them. Germline V lookup: CDR1 SGDLS, CDR2 YYNGEE.

This chain links TRBV7-2 with TRBJ1-2; 8 nucleotides match TRBD1. J was trimmed by 9 bases and V by 7 bases; bases with no gene match: 22. CDR3 size: 17 residues. CDR1 is SGHTA, CDR2 FQGNSA, per germline. The CDR3 nucleotides read TGTGCCAGCACCGAACATTCGCGGCAGGGGGCAGGAATGAGCTACACCTTC. Encoded protein: CASTEHSRQGAGMSYTF. Filled out from reference TRBV7-2 and TRBJ1-2, the complete variable domain reads GAGVSQSPSNKVTEKGKDVELRCDPISGHTALYWYRQSLGQGLEFLIYFQGNSAPDKSGLPSDRFSAERTGGSVSTLTIQRTQQEDSAVYLCASTEHSRQGAGMSYTFGSGTRLTVV.

This clone turned up a few times. V usage is TRBV6-6 and J usage is TRBJ1-1; no firm D call. Deletions cut 2 bases from V and 1 base from J, with 8 bases between. This CDR3 spans 14 amino acids. CDR1 and CDR2 from the germline V gene are MNHNY and SVGAGI (reference sequence). CDR3: CASSYEGSNTEAFF. In DNA form, the CDR3 reads TGTGCCAGCAGTTACGAAGGATCGAACACTGAAGCTTTCTTT.

The chain couples TRBV19 to TRBJ1-5; D possibly corresponds to TRBD1 (6 bases). The CDR3 has 14 residues. Germline V gene data show CDR1 as LNHDA and CDR2 as SQIVND (reference sequence). Trimming stripped 2 bases from V and 6 bases from J, with 11 bases between. The CDR3 is CASSIQGGGQPQHF. Here the CDR3 DNA reads TGTGCCAGTAGTATACAAGGGGGAGGTCAGCCCCAGCATTTT.

V gene TRBV28 combines with J gene TRBJ2-7; the match to TRBD1 covers 10 bases. Per germline, CDR1 MDHEN and CDR2 SYDVKM. The J segment lost 5 bases and the V segment lost 8 bases, leaving 12 bases of the junction unmatched. This CDR3 region has 15 residues. CDR3 residues: CASSARDRGFDEQYF. DNA of the CDR3: TGTGCCAGCTCGGCCCGGGACAGGGGTTTCGACGAGCAGTACTTC.

Written as DNA, the CDR3 is TGTGCCAGTAGTCTGGGGACACAGGAAGCTTTCTTT. This encodes CASSLGTQEAFF. V usage is TRBV19 and J usage is TRBJ1-1; D is perhaps TRBD1 (6 bases). The CDR3 is made up of 12 amino acids. Per the germline V gene, CDR1 is LNHDA and CDR2 is SQIVND (reference sequence). The V end was cut by 5 bases, the J end by 8 bases, with 12 bases between. Full variable domain (outside the CDR3, taken from reference TRBV19 and TRBJ1-1): DGGITQSPKYLFRKEGQNVTLSCEQNLNHDAMYWYRQDPGQGLRLIYYSQIVNDFQKGDIAEGYSVSREKKESFPLTVTSAQKNPTAFYLCASSLGTQEAFFGQGTRLTVV.

This chain links TRBV29-1 with TRBJ2-1; the D is unclear. The CDR3 is 13 amino acids. The V and J ends lost 4 bases and 10 bases respectively, with 17 bases between them. From germline, CDR1 is SQVTM and CDR2 ANQGSEA. The DNA for the CDR3 is TGCAGCGTTGTTTGGCAGGTCGCAAAAGAGCAGTTCTTC. This codes for CSVVWQVAKEQFF.

This clone was counted only a few times. V gene TRBV6-5 combines with J gene TRBJ1-2; 8 bases line up with TRBD1. With V trimmed by 0 bases and J by 9 bases, 6 bases remained unmatched. This CDR3 has 14 amino acids. Germline lookup yields CDR1 MNHEY and CDR2 SVGAGI. CDR3 DNA: TGTGCCAGCAGTTACTCGATAACAGGGGGTCGCTACACCTTC. It translates to CASSYSITGGRYTF.

The J gene is TRBJ2-2, the V gene TRBV7-8; 8 bases fit TRBD2. The V gene end was trimmed by 8 bases and the J gene end by 5 bases; junction bases not matched to a gene: 7. The CDR3 runs to 14 residues. Germline CDR1 reads SGHVS; CDR2 reads FQNEAQ. CDR3 in DNA: TGTGCCAGCGGGGGAATAGCGGGGACCGGGGAGCTGTTTTTT. The encoded protein is CASGGIAGTGELFF.

V usage is TRBV7-2 and J usage is TRBJ2-1, with 8 bases aligning to TRBD1. CDR1 and CDR2 from the germline V gene are SGHTA and FQGNSA. V lost 3 bases, J lost 7 bases, and 5 bases stayed unmatched. The CDR3 spans 14 residues. The CDR3 reads CASSFQGASNEQFF. Here the CDR3 DNA reads TGTGCCAGCAGCTTCCAGGGGGCGTCTAATGAGCAGTTCTTC.

This rearrangement joins TRBV4-3 to TRBJ2-7; 8 bases align to TRBD2. Germline V gives CDR1 LGHNA, CDR2 YSLEER. The CDR3 has 16 residues. V was pared by 0 bases and J by 7 bases, with 11 bases of the junction left unmatched. CDR3: CASSQDLIAGSGEQYF. Written as DNA, the CDR3 is TGCGCCAGCAGCCAAGATTTAATAGCGGGGTCAGGTGAGCAGTACTTC.

This clone has a handful of counts. This chain joins TRBV25-1 and TRBJ1-2; TRBD1 might be the D (5 bases). V was trimmed by 5 bases and J by 6 bases, leaving 13 bases between them. CDR3 length: 13 amino acids. Looked up from germline, CDR1 is MGHDK and CDR2 is SYGVNS. CDR3 region: CASSIEEGHGYTF. The CDR3 DNA reads TGTGCCAGCAGTATCGAGGAGGGACATGGCTACACCTTC.

The J gene is TRBJ2-1, the V gene TRBV6-5; no firm D call. The CDR3 is 11 amino acids. V shed 2 bases and J shed 9 bases, with 5 bases lying between them. The germline V gene has CDR1 MNHEY and CDR2 SVGAGI. CDR3 residues: CASSYQAEQFF. The DNA for the CDR3 is TGTGCCAGCAGTTACCAAGCTGAGCAGTTCTTC.

CDR3 bases: TGTGCCAGCAGTTTCCGGAGGAATCAGCCCCAGCATTTT. Translation gives CASSFRRNQPQHF. This chain connects TRBV6-5 to TRBJ1-5; D gene unclear. The CDR3 spans 13 residues. Trimming removed 4 bases at V and 4 bases at J, with 8 bases between. CDR1 MNHEY and CDR2 SVGAGI come from the germline V gene.

The genes are TRBV5-1 and TRBJ1-6; TRBD1 agrees at 8 bases. V lost 2 bases to trimming and J lost 8 bases; unmatched junction nucleotides: 12. The CDR3 runs 17 residues. Germline V CDR1 and CDR2: SGHRS, YFSETQ. DNA of the CDR3: TGCGCCAGCAGCTTAGGTATAGGACAGGGCACGGATTCACCCCTCCACTTT. Residues: CASSLGIGQGTDSPLHF.

V gene TRBV6-6 combines with J gene TRBJ2-1; 11 nucleotides align to TRBD2. Losses at the gene ends were 8 bases for V and 8 bases for J; bases not matched to a gene: 5. Germline V CDR1 and CDR2: MNHNY, SVGAGI (reference sequence). This CDR3 comprises 13 residues. This chain's CDR3 is CASLAGGGDEQFF. DNA of the CDR3: TGTGCCAGCTTAGCGGGGGGGGGCGATGAGCAGTTCTTC.